This T cell receptor beta chain was identified in a study of blood T cells in healthy people across ages. Germline-derived CDR1 and CDR2 are MDHEN and SYDVKM. This CDR3 spans 20 amino acids. V shed 4 bases and J shed 2 bases, with 29 bases lying between them. Sample-barcoded 5' priming and a J-beta primer mix drove a second PCR of roughly 6 to 12 cycles. Every cDNA molecule bore a tag from a template-switch adaptor containing 12 random nucleotides. TCRdb re-called the 5' RACE reads through MiXCR, storing one row per CDR3 protein. Seen here are 800,000 to 950,000 distinct CDR3 sequences, 25% to 30% observed once, and the top ten hold roughly 10%. Only a few counts were recorded for this clonotype. The antigen remains unidentified. Study-wide points: Older age went with lower TCR beta diversity per million T cells, in a roughly linear way.

These same records also appear under a second study, on T cells of mothers and their children. That study adds: Researchers found no T cell clones that were persistent and microchimeric.

The source of this sequence is a woman aged 35 to 49 in good health. The chain has TRBV28 and TRBJ2-5, with D perhaps TRBD1 or TRBD2 (5 bases each). Material for sequencing was blood. The CDR3 nucleotides are TGTGCCAGCAGTTATATGGGCGTGGGACGGAGACTAACATCACAAGAGACCCAGTACTTC. Protein sequence: CASSYMGVGRRLTSQETQYF.